This T cell receptor beta chain came from a study of blood T cell repertoires in COVID-19. Repertoires were generated with immunoSEQ multiplex PCR, while TCRdb's copy carries only in-frame clones and drops some. The sample includes over 60,000 clones, about 75% of them seen just once. CDR1 is ENHRY, CDR2 SYGVKD, per germline. This CDR3 comprises 18 residues. V was pared by 3 bases and J by 0 bases, with 18 bases between. Source material: peripheral blood. The sequence was collected from a woman of 80 years or more with acute or convalescent COVID-19. The chain has TRBV10-3 and TRBJ2-1; D is unclear. The CDR3 region is CAISETRGGASSYNEQFF. CDR3 nucleotide sequence: TGTGCCATCAGTGAAACCCGCGGTGGCGCTAGCTCCTACAATGAGCAGTTCTTC.